This is a list of T cell receptor beta chains from one sample in a study of shared clonotypes between healthy human individuals. Libraries were prepared by immunoSEQ multiplex PCR; TCRdb keeps only in-frame clonotypes and omits some of them. This sample has about 2.2 million clones, with 85% to 95% found just once. The sequencing sample was made of naive CD8+ T cells from PBMCs. Source of these receptors: a young man in good health. Some clones in this sample may be carry-over from other donors' samples. Both conserved end residues are part of each CDR3. Each record gives: D gene, V gene, clone size, J gene, CDR3 protein, CDR3 DNA. The D gene is left open where the match is weak. Not all rows give a size; the values are once, few, many and, for expanded clones, a class.

D gene: -
V gene: TRBV9
clone size: -
J gene: TRBJ2-7
CDR3 protein: CASSANPGPYEQYF
CDR3 DNA: TGTGCCAGCAGCGCAAACCCCGGGCCCTACGAGCAGTACTTC

D gene: -
V gene: TRBV29-1
clone size: once
J gene: TRBJ2-1
CDR3 protein: CSGGVGEQFF
CDR3 DNA: TGCAGCGGAGGGGTGGGTGAGCAGTTCTTC

D gene: TRBD1
V gene: TRBV5-6
clone size: -
J gene: TRBJ1-2
CDR3 protein: CASSVRDSHSVYGYTF
CDR3 DNA: TGTGCCAGCAGCGTACGGGACAGCCACAGCGTCTATGGCTACACCTTC

D gene: -
V gene: TRBV6-5
clone size: -
J gene: TRBJ2-5
CDR3 protein: CASMRGGEETQYF
CDR3 DNA: TGTGCCAGCATGCGGGGTGGGGAAGAGACCCAGTACTTC

D gene: -
V gene: TRBV7-8
clone size: -
J gene: TRBJ2-7
CDR3 protein: CASSPLGGLPTYEQYF
CDR3 DNA: TGTGCCAGCTCACCTCTCGGGGGTCTTCCCACCTACGAGCAGTACTTC

D gene: -
V gene: TRBV7-6
clone size: -
J gene: TRBJ2-1
CDR3 protein: CASSLTATNNEQFF
CDR3 DNA: TGTGCCAGCAGCCTAACCGCTACTAACAATGAGCAGTTCTTC

D gene: -
V gene: TRBV10-1
clone size: few
J gene: TRBJ1-4
CDR3 protein: CASSEGEKLFF
CDR3 DNA: TGCGCCAGCTCTGAGGGTGAAAAACTGTTTTTT

D gene: -
V gene: TRBV27
clone size: -
J gene: TRBJ2-7
CDR3 protein: CASSLIPKSRISSYEQYF
CDR3 DNA: TGTGCCAGCAGTTTAATTCCGAAGAGCAGGATAAGCTCCTACGAGCAGTACTTC

D gene: -
V gene: TRBV11-2
clone size: -
J gene: TRBJ2-3
CDR3 protein: CASSLLAGVADTQYF
CDR3 DNA: TGTGCCAGCAGCTTACTAGCCGGAGTGGCAGATACGCAGTATTTT

D gene: -
V gene: TRBV4-2
clone size: -
J gene: TRBJ2-7
CDR3 protein: CASSQEGYSYEQYF
CDR3 DNA: TGTGCCAGCAGCCAAGAAGGATACTCCTACGAGCAGTACTTC

D gene: TRBD1
V gene: TRBV29-1
clone size: -
J gene: TRBJ1-2
CDR3 protein: CSVEEYPPGQGGRSYTF
CDR3 DNA: TGCAGCGTTGAAGAATATCCACCGGGACAGGGCGGGAGAAGCTACACCTTC

D gene: TRBD2
V gene: TRBV7-9
clone size: -
J gene: TRBJ2-7
CDR3 protein: CASRHTRGADYEQYF
CDR3 DNA: TGTGCCAGCAGACATACGCGGGGGGCGGACTACGAGCAGTACTTC

D gene: -
V gene: TRBV11-2
clone size: -
J gene: TRBJ2-7
CDR3 protein: CASSFGLAYEQYF
CDR3 DNA: TGTGCCAGCAGCTTTGGGCTAGCCTACGAGCAGTACTTC

D gene: TRBD2
V gene: TRBV13
clone size: -
J gene: TRBJ2-1
CDR3 protein: CASSHRGTSGHNEQFF
CDR3 DNA: TGTGCCAGCAGCCACCGAGGGACTAGCGGACACAATGAGCAGTTCTTC

D gene: TRBD2
V gene: TRBV7-8
clone size: -
J gene: TRBJ2-1
CDR3 protein: CASSLLDRSLLRETHNEQFF
CDR3 DNA: TGTGCCAGCAGCTTATTAGATCGGTCACTATTGCGGGAGACCCACAATGAGCAGTTCTTC

D gene: TRBD1
V gene: TRBV13
clone size: -
J gene: TRBJ1-4
CDR3 protein: CASSLGHRDRDEKLFF
CDR3 DNA: TGTGCCAGCAGCTTAGGTCACCGGGACAGGGATGAAAAACTGTTTTTT

D gene: -
V gene: TRBV7-9
clone size: -
J gene: TRBJ1-5
CDR3 protein: CASSTENQPQHF
CDR3 DNA: TGTGCCAGCAGCACCGAGAATCAGCCCCAGCATTTT

D gene: -
V gene: TRBV19
clone size: -
J gene: TRBJ1-1
CDR3 protein: CASSLGEGTEAFF
CDR3 DNA: TGTGCCAGTAGTTTAGGCGAAGGAACTGAAGCTTTCTTT

D gene: TRBD1
V gene: TRBV27
clone size: once
J gene: TRBJ2-6
CDR3 protein: CASRTGGISGANVLTF
CDR3 DNA: TGTGCCAGCAGAACAGGGGGCATCTCTGGGGCCAACGTCCTGACTTTC

D gene: -
V gene: TRBV7-6
clone size: -
J gene: TRBJ2-7
CDR3 protein: CASSLTDDKAYEQYF
CDR3 DNA: TGTGCCAGCAGCTTAACGGACGATAAAGCCTACGAGCAGTACTTC

D gene: -
V gene: TRBV2
clone size: -
J gene: TRBJ2-7
CDR3 protein: CASSEALPGPDYEQYF
CDR3 DNA: TGTGCCAGCAGTGAAGCTCTTCCGGGACCGGATTACGAGCAGTACTTC

D gene: -
V gene: TRBV6-1
clone size: -
J gene: TRBJ2-1
CDR3 protein: CASSEPHNEQFF
CDR3 DNA: TGTGCCAGCAGTGAACCCCACAATGAGCAGTTCTTC

D gene: TRBD2
V gene: TRBV28
clone size: -
J gene: TRBJ2-1
CDR3 protein: CASSQTSRSYNEQFF
CDR3 DNA: TGTGCCAGCAGTCAGACTAGCCGGTCCTACAATGAGCAGTTCTTC

D gene: TRBD2
V gene: TRBV2
clone size: once
J gene: TRBJ2-7
CDR3 protein: CASSEELAGIPKYF
CDR3 DNA: TGTGCCAGCAGTGAAGAACTAGCGGGAATCCCCAAGTACTTC

D gene: -
V gene: TRBV13
clone size: once
J gene: TRBJ1-5
CDR3 protein: CASSLRSQGYNQPQHF
CDR3 DNA: TGTGCCAGCAGCTTAAGAAGTCAGGGCTACAATCAGCCCCAGCATTTT

D gene: -
V gene: TRBV4-3
clone size: once
J gene: TRBJ2-1
CDR3 protein: CASSHGGEAYNEQFF
CDR3 DNA: TGCGCCAGCAGCCATGGTGGGGAAGCCTACAATGAGCAGTTCTTC

D gene: -
V gene: TRBV7-9
clone size: -
J gene: TRBJ1-2
CDR3 protein: CASSPLRSQRGYTF
CDR3 DNA: TGTGCCAGCAGCCCTCTAAGGTCTCAAAGGGGCTACACCTTC

D gene: -
V gene: TRBV10-3
clone size: -
J gene: TRBJ2-1
CDR3 protein: CAISAGAEQFF
CDR3 DNA: TGTGCCATCAGTGCGGGGGCTGAGCAGTTCTTC

D gene: -
V gene: TRBV6-5
clone size: -
J gene: TRBJ1-2
CDR3 protein: CASSYGAVDYGYTF
CDR3 DNA: TGTGCCAGCAGTTACGGAGCGGTTGATTATGGCTACACCTTC

D gene: -
V gene: TRBV7-9
clone size: -
J gene: TRBJ2-2
CDR3 protein: CASSPRRTGELFF
CDR3 DNA: TGTGCCAGCAGCCCAAGGCGGACCGGGGAGCTGTTTTTT

D gene: -
V gene: TRBV7-8
clone size: -
J gene: TRBJ2-7
CDR3 protein: CASSFFGGDYEQYF
CDR3 DNA: TGTGCCAGCAGCTTCTTTGGCGGGGACTACGAGCAGTACTTC

D gene: TRBD1
V gene: TRBV4-3
clone size: -
J gene: TRBJ2-1
CDR3 protein: CASSQDRGRLRSSYNEQFF
CDR3 DNA: TGCGCCAGCAGTCAGGACAGGGGGAGACTTCGAAGCTCCTACAATGAGCAGTTCTTC

D gene: TRBD2
V gene: TRBV25-1
clone size: -
J gene: TRBJ2-7
CDR3 protein: CASSPSGNTYEQYF
CDR3 DNA: TGTGCCAGCAGTCCTAGCGGAAACACCTACGAGCAGTACTTC

D gene: -
V gene: TRBV6-1
clone size: -
J gene: TRBJ2-7
CDR3 protein: CASRRGGERSYEQYF
CDR3 DNA: TGTGCCAGCAGGAGAGGCGGGGAACGGTCCTACGAGCAGTACTTC

D gene: -
V gene: TRBV5-6
clone size: -
J gene: TRBJ2-7
CDR3 protein: CASSLSISSYEQYF
CDR3 DNA: TGTGCCAGCAGCTTGTCGATAAGCTCCTACGAGCAGTACTTC

D gene: -
V gene: TRBV7-8
clone size: -
J gene: TRBJ1-5
CDR3 protein: CASSLSISGKGNQPQHF
CDR3 DNA: TGTGCCAGCAGCTTGAGTATATCAGGGAAAGGCAATCAGCCCCAGCATTTT

D gene: -
V gene: TRBV9
clone size: -
J gene: TRBJ1-5
CDR3 protein: CASSDNSNQPQHF
CDR3 DNA: TGTGCCAGCAGCGACAATAGCAATCAGCCCCAGCATTTT

D gene: TRBD1
V gene: TRBV6-6
clone size: once
J gene: TRBJ1-5
CDR3 protein: CASSYSITGVYQPQHF
CDR3 DNA: TGTGCCAGCAGTTACTCGATCACAGGGGTATATCAGCCCCAGCATTTT

D gene: -
V gene: TRBV14
clone size: -
J gene: TRBJ1-2
CDR3 protein: CASSQVSESEGYTF
CDR3 DNA: TGTGCCAGCAGCCAAGTATCTGAGAGTGAAGGCTACACCTTC

D gene: TRBD1
V gene: TRBV4-1
clone size: -
J gene: TRBJ1-3
CDR3 protein: CASSQPFRGANSGNTIYF
CDR3 DNA: TGCGCCAGCAGCCAACCCTTCAGGGGGGCGAACTCTGGAAACACCATATATTTT

D gene: -
V gene: TRBV29-1
clone size: -
J gene: TRBJ1-2
CDR3 protein: CSVDFGYGYTF
CDR3 DNA: TGCAGCGTTGATTTTGGCTATGGCTACACCTTC

D gene: -
V gene: TRBV27
clone size: -
J gene: TRBJ2-7
CDR3 protein: CATTPPGRDRSYEQYF
CDR3 DNA: TGTGCCACCACCCCCCCAGGGAGGGACAGGTCCTACGAGCAGTACTTC

D gene: TRBD2
V gene: TRBV11-2
clone size: -
J gene: TRBJ2-6
CDR3 protein: CASSSGRGRPGANVLTF
CDR3 DNA: TGTGCCAGCAGCTCCGGGAGGGGGAGGCCTGGGGCCAACGTCCTGACTTTC

D gene: -
V gene: TRBV9
clone size: -
J gene: TRBJ1-2
CDR3 protein: CASSVGVSDSANYGYTF
CDR3 DNA: TGTGCCAGCAGCGTAGGAGTTTCTGACAGCGCGAACTATGGCTACACCTTC

D gene: TRBD1
V gene: TRBV7-9
clone size: once
J gene: TRBJ2-7
CDR3 protein: CASSLHRTGAWYEQYF
CDR3 DNA: TGTGCCAGCAGCTTACACCGTACAGGGGCTTGGTACGAGCAGTACTTC

D gene: -
V gene: TRBV11-3
clone size: -
J gene: TRBJ2-2
CDR3 protein: CASSFRGTGELFF
CDR3 DNA: TGTGCCAGCAGCTTTAGGGGCACCGGGGAGCTGTTTTTT

D gene: TRBD1
V gene: TRBV30
clone size: -
J gene: TRBJ2-7
CDR3 protein: CAWRGQGVHEQYF
CDR3 DNA: TGTGCCTGGAGGGGACAGGGGGTCCACGAGCAGTACTTC

D gene: -
V gene: TRBV19
clone size: -
J gene: TRBJ1-2
CDR3 protein: CASSMVPGTYGYTF
CDR3 DNA: TGTGCCAGTAGTATGGTCCCAGGGACTTATGGCTACACCTTC

D gene: -
V gene: TRBV29-1
clone size: -
J gene: TRBJ2-1
CDR3 protein: CSAYEDEQFF
CDR3 DNA: TGCAGCGCCTATGAAGATGAGCAGTTCTTC

D gene: TRBD2
V gene: TRBV11-2
clone size: -
J gene: TRBJ2-1
CDR3 protein: CASSLFSGTRTLDEQFF
CDR3 DNA: TGTGCCAGCAGCTTATTCTCGGGGACTAGGACGCTAGATGAGCAGTTCTTC

D gene: -
V gene: TRBV4-3
clone size: -
J gene: TRBJ1-3
CDR3 protein: CASSQDRLTATKGNTIYF
CDR3 DNA: TGCGCCAGCAGCCAAGATCGGTTGACAGCGACCAAAGGAAACACCATATATTTT